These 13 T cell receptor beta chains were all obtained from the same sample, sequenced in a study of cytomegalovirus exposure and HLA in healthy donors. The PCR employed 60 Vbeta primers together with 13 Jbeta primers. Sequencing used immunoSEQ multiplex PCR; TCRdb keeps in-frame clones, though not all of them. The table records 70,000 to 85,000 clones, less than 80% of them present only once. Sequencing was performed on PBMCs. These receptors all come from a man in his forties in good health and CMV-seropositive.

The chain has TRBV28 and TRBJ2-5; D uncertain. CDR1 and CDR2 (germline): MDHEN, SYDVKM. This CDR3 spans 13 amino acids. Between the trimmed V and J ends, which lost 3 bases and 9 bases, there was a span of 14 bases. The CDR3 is CASSFQVIQAQYF. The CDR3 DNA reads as TGTGCCAGCAGTTTTCAAGTTATTCAGGCCCAGTACTTC.

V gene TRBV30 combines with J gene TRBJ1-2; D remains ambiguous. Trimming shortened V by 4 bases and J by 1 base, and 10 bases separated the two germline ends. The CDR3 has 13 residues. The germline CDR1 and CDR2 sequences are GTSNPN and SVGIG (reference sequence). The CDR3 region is CAWTGIHNYGYTF. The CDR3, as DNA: TGTGCCTGGACCGGGATCCATAACTATGGCTACACCTTC.

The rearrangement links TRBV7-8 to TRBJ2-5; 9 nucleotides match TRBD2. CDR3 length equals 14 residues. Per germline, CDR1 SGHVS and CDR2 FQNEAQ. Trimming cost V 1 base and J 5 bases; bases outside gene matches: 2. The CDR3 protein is CASSLGTSVETQYF. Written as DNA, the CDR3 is TGTGCCAGCAGCTTAGGGACTAGCGTGGAGACCCAGTACTTC.

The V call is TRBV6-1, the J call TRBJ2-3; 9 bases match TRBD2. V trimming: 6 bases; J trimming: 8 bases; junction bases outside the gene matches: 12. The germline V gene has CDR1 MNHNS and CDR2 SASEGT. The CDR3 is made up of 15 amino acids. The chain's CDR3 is CASSPTSGPGVTQYF. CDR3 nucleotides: TGTGCCAGCAGCCCGACTAGCGGTCCTGGGGTTACGCAGTATTTT.

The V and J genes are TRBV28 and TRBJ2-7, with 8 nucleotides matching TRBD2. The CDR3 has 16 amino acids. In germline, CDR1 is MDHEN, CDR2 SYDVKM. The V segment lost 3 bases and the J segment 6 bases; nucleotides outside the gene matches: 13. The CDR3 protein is CASSLGDLSSGLEQYF. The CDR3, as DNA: TGTGCCAGCAGTTTGGGGGACTTGTCTAGCGGGCTCGAGCAGTACTTC.

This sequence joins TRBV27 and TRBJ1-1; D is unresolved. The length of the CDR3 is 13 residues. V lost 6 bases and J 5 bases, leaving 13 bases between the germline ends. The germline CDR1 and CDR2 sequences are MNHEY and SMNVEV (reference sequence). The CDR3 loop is CASSYLAETEAFF. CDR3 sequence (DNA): TGTGCCAGCAGCTACCTAGCGGAAACTGAAGCTTTCTTT.

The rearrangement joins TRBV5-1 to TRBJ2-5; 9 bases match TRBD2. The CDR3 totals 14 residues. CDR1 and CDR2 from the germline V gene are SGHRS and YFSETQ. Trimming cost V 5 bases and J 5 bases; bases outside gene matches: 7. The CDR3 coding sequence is TGCGCCAGCAGGTCTAGCGGGACTGGGGAGACCCAGTACTTC. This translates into CASRSSGTGETQYF.

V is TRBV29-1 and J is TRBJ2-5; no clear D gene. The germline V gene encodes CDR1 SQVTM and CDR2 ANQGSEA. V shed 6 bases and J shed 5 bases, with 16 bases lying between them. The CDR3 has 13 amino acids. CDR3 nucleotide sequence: TGCAGCGTCGCGACGGATACGAGGGAGACCCAGTACTTC. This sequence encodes CSVATDTRETQYF.

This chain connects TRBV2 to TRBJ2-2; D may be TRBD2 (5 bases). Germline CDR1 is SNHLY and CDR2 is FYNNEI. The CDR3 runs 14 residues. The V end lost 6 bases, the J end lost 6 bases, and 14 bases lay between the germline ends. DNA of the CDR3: TGTGCCAGCAGACTAGTAATTGTCGCCGGGGAGCTGTTTTTT. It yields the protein CASRLVIVAGELFF. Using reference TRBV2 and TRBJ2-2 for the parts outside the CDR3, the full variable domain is EPEVTQTPSHQVTQMGQEVILRCVPISNHLYFYWYRQILGQKVEFLVSFYNNEISEKSEIFDDQFSVERPDGSNFTLKIRSTKLEDSAMYFCASRLVIVAGELFFGEGSRLTVL.

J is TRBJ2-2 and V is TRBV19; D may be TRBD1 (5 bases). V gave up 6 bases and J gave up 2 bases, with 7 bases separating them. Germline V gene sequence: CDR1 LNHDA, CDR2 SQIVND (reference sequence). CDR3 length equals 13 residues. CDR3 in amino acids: CASRQVNTGELFF. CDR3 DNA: TGTGCCAGTAGACAGGTTAACACCGGGGAGCTGTTTTTT.

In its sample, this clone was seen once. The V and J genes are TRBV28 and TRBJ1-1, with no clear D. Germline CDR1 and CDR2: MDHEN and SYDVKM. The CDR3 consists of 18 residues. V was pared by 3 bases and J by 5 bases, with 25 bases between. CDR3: CASSFFPGSQSGVTEAFF. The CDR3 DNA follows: TGTGCCAGCAGTTTTTTCCCCGGTTCCCAAAGCGGGGTTACTGAAGCTTTCTTT. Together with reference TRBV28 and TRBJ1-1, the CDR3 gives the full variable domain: DVKVTQSSRYLVKRTGEKVFLECVQDMDHENMFWYRQDPGLGLRLIYFSYDVKMKEKGDIPEGYSVSREKKERFSLILESASTNQTSMYLCASSFFPGSQSGVTEAFFGQGTRLTVV.

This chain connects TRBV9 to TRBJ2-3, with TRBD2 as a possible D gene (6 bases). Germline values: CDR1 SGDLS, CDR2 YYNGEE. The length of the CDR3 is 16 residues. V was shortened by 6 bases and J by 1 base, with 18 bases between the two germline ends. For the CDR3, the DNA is TGTGCCAGCACCCAGAGAGGTGGGGAGGGCACAGATACGCAGTATTTT. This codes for CASTQRGGEGTDTQYF.

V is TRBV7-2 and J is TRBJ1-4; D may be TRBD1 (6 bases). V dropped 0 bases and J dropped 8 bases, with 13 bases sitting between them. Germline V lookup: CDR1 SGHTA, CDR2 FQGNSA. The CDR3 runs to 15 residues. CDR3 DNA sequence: TGTGCCAGCAGCTTAGCGCAGGGGTTAGGAGAAAAACTGTTTTTT. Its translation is CASSLAQGLGEKLFF.